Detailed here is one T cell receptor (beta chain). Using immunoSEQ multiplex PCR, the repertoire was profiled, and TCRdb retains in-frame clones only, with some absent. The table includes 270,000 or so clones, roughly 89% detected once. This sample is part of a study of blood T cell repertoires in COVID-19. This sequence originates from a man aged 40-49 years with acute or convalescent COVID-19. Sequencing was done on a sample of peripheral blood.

In nucleotides, the CDR3 is TGTGCCAGCAGCCCCTCTCCTAGGACAGGGACGAACACTGAAGCTTTCTTT. Residues: CASSPSPRTGTNTEAFF. The chain uses TRBV6-4 and TRBJ1-1; 8 positions match TRBD1. Germline V lookup: CDR1 MRHNA, CDR2 SNTAGT. The CDR3 spans 17 residues. Trimming took 6 bases from V and 1 from J; bases not matched to a gene: 13.